The T cell receptor (beta chain) described here comes from a study of T cell responses to AZD1222 COVID-19 vaccine (dated by TCRdb to the early 2020s). For context, the study as a whole: AZD1222 recipients whose second dose came at about 4 weeks and those whose second dose came at about 12 weeks were combined into one group, since spike-specific TCR depth and breadth did not differ between the two schedules. TCR sequencing covered 230 or so trial participants: 207 given two doses of AZD1222 and around 25 given two doses of MenACWY control vaccine. Trial participants were enrolled by age into subgroups of 18-55, 56-69 and 70-plus years, and around 150, 29 and 61 TCR-sequenced participants, respectively, were included in these subgroups. What the work shows at the level of the full study, not this receptor alone: Conclusions about previously exposed vaccinees are limited because only a handful of AZD1222 recipients were SARS-CoV-2 seropositive at baseline. Because no day 14 peak-response samples were available, the repertoires could be characterized only after the peak T cell response. Most participants were white British and females outnumbered males, and the authors suggested that clonal diversity may have been underestimated. Nearly half of unique spike-specific TCRs reportedly recognized epitopes outside regions mutated in the B.1.351 and B.1.1.7 variants. Vaccine-associated CD4 TCRs spanned the whole spike protein, with dominant responses in regions 160-218 and 743-854. The 56-69-year group was small, and its depth increase did not reach significance, likely because of low power. After two AZD1222 doses, both the breadth and the depth of spike-specific TCRs were significantly higher than at day 0 and than in MenACWY recipients.

The CDR3 regions of human TCRbeta chains were analyzed by immunosequencing. For the original study's pipeline: TCRs in the repertoires were matched against a reference library of SARS-CoV-2-specific TCRs that had been generated with the MIRA antigen-specificity platform. Breadth meant the fraction of unique TCRs that were SARS-CoV-2-associated, whereas depth meant the fraction of total T cells that were SARS-CoV-2-associated. Each spike-specific TCR was assigned to its reactive spike region and to a CD4 or CD8 class using the MIRA data. Log10-transformed breadth and depth values were compared by one-way ANOVA with Sidak's multiple comparisons tests. In TCRdb, the immuneACCESS table is reduced to in-frame sequences with V and J assigned. These tables do not hold every clone; where another copy was compared, an unresolved V gene accounts for under half, and the others remain unexplained. V and J calls and clone size are as listed in that table; D and trimming were resolved from the DNA. This sample lists some 140,000 clones; 90% were detected once. The top ten hold 1.5% to 2% of the sample.

The meaning of the sample's time point label: baseline before first vaccination. Vaccinee samples were obtained from the UK trials COV001 and COV002, which included a single-blind randomized controlled phase 2/3 trial of AZD1222 (ChAdOx1 nCoV-19) in healthy adults. For TCRbeta chain sequencing, PBMC samples were collected from trial participants at day 0 and at day 28 after the second dose. This clone has a single count. Its specific antigen is unknown. The sample holds no much larger clone one base away, and base qualities are not on file. V and J are truncated by 0 bases and 3 bases respectively, leaving an intervening sequence of 5 bases. Spanning cysteine to phenylalanine, the CDR3 consists of 14 amino acids. The DNA shown is the 42-base CDR3, in frame from base 1. The germline V gene encodes CDR1 LNHNV and CDR2 YYDKDF (reference sequence).

This chain is built from TRBV15 and TRBJ1-4, with a weak D call of TRBD1 (5 bases match). The receptor's source is an adult in good health. Sequences were derived from peripheral blood, sampled on day 0 of AZD1222 vaccination. The CDR3 amino acid sequence is: CATSRDRANEKLFF. Here is the DNA: TGTGCCACCAGCAGAGACAGGGCTAATGAAAAACTGTTTTTT.